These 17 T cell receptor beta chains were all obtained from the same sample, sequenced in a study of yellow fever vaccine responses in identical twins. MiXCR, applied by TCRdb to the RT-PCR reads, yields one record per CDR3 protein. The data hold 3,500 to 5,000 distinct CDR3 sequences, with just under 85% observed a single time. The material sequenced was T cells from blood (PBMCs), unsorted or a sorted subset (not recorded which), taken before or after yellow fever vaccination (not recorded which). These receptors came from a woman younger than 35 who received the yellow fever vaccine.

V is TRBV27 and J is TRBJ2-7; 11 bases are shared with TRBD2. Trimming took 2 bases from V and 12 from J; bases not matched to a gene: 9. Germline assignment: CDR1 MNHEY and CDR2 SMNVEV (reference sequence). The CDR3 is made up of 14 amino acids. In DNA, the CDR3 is TGTGCCAGCAGTTTAGTTGGGACTAGCGGATTCCCGTACTTC. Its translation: CASSLVGTSGFPYF.

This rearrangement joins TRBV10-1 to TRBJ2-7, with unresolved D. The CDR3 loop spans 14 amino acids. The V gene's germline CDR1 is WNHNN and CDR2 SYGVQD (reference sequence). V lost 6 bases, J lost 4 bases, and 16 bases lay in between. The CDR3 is CASRIETEPYEQYF. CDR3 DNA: TGCGCCAGCAGGATCGAGACGGAGCCTTACGAGCAGTACTTC.

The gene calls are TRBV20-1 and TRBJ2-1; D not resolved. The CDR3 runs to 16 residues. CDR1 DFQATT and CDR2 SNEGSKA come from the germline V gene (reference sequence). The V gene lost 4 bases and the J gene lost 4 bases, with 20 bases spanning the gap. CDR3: CSAKRLTAMEYNEQFF. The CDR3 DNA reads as TGCAGTGCTAAACGACTCACAGCCATGGAGTACAATGAGCAGTTCTTC.

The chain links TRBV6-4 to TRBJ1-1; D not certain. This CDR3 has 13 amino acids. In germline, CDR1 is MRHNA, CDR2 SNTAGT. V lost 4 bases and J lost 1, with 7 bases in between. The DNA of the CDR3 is TGTGCCAGCAGTGCACTAGCGAACACTGAAGCTTTCTTT. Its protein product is CASSALANTEAFF.

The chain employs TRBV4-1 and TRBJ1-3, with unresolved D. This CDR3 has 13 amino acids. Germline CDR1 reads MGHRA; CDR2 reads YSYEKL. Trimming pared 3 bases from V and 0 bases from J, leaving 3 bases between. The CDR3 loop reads CASSHLSGNTIYF. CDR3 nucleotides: TGCGCCAGCAGCCACCTCTCTGGAAACACCATATATTTT.

The CDR3 DNA reads as TGTGCCAGCAGCCAACGGGACAGGGGTCACGAGCAGTACTTC. Amino acid sequence: CASSQRDRGHEQYF. The rearrangement uses TRBV4-2 and TRBJ2-7; 10 nucleotides agree with TRBD1. Germline V CDR1 and CDR2: LGHNA, YNFKEQ. Losses at the gene ends were 2 bases for V and 5 bases for J; bases not matched to a gene: 3. The CDR3 is 14 amino acids.

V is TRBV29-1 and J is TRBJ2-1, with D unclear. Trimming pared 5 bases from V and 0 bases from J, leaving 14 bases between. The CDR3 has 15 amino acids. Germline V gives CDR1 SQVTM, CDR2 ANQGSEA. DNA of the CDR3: TGCAGCGTTCTCCCGGACGGTAGCTCCTACAATGAGCAGTTCTTC. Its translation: CSVLPDGSSYNEQFF.

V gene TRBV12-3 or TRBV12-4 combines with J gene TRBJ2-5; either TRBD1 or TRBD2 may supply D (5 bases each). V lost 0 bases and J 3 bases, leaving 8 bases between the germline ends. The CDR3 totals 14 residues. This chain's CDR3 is CASSLAGEKETQYF. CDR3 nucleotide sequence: TGTGCCAGCAGTTTAGCAGGGGAGAAAGAGACCCAGTACTTC.

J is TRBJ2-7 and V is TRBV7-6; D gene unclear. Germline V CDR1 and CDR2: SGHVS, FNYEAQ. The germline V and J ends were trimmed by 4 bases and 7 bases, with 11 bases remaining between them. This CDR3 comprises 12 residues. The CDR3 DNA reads TGTGCCAGCAGCTCAGGCCTGGGTGAGCAGTACTTC. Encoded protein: CASSSGLGEQYF. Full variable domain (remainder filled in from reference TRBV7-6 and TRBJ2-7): GAGVSQSPRYKVTKRGQDVALRCDPISGHVSLYWYRQALGQGPEFLTYFNYEAQQDKSGLPNDRFSAERPEGSISTLTIQRTEQRDSAMYRCASSSGLGEQYFGPGTRLTVT.

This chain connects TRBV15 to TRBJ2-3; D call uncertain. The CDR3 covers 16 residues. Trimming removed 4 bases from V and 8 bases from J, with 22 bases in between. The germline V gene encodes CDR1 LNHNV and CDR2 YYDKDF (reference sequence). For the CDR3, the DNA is TGTGCCACCAGCAAGGCTCCGGGCCCGCTGTGGGGTACGCAGTATTTT. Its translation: CATSKAPGPLWGTQYF.

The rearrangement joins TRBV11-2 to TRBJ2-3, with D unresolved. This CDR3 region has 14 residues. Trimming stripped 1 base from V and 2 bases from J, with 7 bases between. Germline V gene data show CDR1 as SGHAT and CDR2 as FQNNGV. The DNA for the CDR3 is TGTGCCAGCAGCTTAGGTGGGATCACAGATACGCAGTATTTT. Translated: CASSLGGITDTQYF.

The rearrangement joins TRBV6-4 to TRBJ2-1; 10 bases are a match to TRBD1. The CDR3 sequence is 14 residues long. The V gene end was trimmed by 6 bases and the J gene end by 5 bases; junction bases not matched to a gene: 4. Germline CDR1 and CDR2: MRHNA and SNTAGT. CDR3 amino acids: CASRGTGEHNEQFF. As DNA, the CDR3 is TGTGCCAGCAGAGGGACAGGGGAACACAATGAGCAGTTCTTC.

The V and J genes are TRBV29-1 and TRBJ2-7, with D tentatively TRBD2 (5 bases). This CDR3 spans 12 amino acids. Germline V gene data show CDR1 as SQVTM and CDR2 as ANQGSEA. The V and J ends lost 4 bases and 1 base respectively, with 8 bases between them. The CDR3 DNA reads TGCAGCGTTGTTCGGGATTCCTACGAGCAGTACTTC. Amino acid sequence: CSVVRDSYEQYF.

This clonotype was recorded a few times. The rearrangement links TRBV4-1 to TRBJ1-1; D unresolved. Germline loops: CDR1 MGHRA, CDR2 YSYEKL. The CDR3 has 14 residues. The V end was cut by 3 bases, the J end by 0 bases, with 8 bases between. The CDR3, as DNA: TGCGCCAGCAGCCAGGATTTATTGAACACTGAAGCTTTCTTT. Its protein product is CASSQDLLNTEAFF.

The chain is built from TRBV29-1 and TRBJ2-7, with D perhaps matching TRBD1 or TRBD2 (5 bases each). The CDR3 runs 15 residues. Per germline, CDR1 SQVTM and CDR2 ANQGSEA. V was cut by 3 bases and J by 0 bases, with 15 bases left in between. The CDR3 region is CSVEFRDGVSYEQYF. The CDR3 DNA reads TGCAGCGTTGAGTTTCGGGACGGGGTCTCCTACGAGCAGTACTTC.

The CDR3: CATNEDGIGEQFF. In nucleotides, the CDR3 is TGTGCCACCAACGAGGACGGAATCGGTGAGCAGTTCTTC. V usage is TRBV11-3 and J usage is TRBJ2-1; D is unclear. The germline gives CDR1 SGHNT, CDR2 YENEEA. V lost 10 bases and J lost 9, with 19 bases in between. The CDR3 covers 13 residues.

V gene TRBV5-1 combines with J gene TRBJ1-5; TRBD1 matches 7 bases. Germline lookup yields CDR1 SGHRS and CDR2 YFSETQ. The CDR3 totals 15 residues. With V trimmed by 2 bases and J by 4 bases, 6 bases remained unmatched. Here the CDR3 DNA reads TGCGCCAGCAGCTTAGGGACAGCGCCTAATCAGCCCCAGCATTTT. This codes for CASSLGTAPNQPQHF.